This TCR beta chain was sequenced in a study of regulatory T cells in long-lasting Graves disease. The study, taken as a whole, reports: New patients shared roughly 980 public clonotypes, fewer than the approximately 2,700 shared by persistent patients. Accuracy was perhaps lowered by the small sample size.

Arm-PCR of CDR3 regions and iRepertoire HTBI primers were used to build TCR beta libraries. MiXCR, applied by TCRdb to the multiplex PCR reads, yields one record per CDR3 protein. Of 650,000 to 700,000 distinct CDR3 sequences listed, around 32% are singletons. A remark on this clonotype: Its antigen is undetermined.

Stated time point: persistent/refractory GD, antithyroid drugs over 5 years with positive TRAb. The TCR library was made from RNA extracted from PBMCs. The material was peripheral blood mononuclear cells (PBMCs), obtained when the disease was refractory, from a patient treated with antithyroid drugs. This receptor was obtained from a female donor with Graves disease.

This chain's CDR3 is CASSLVGMSEAFF. Written as DNA, the CDR3 is TGTGCCAGCAGCTTAGTGGGGATGTCTGAAGCTTTCTTT. The rearrangement links TRBV7-2 to TRBJ1-1; no definite D call. The germline V and J ends were trimmed by 1 base and 6 bases, with 9 bases remaining between them. The germline CDR1 and CDR2 sequences are SGHTA and FQGNSA. The CDR3 sequence is 13 residues long.